The entry below describes one TCR beta chain. As processed by the authors: Estimation of nucleated cell counts was performed using reference gene primer amplification. Sequencing was performed with immunoSEQ multiplex PCR; in TCRdb, only in-frame clones are kept and a portion is missing. Clone size and the V and J calls come from that table; the DNA yielded D and trimming. The data show about 74,000 clones, roughly three quarters seen once. Per germline, CDR1 SGHAT and CDR2 FQNNGV. Trimming stripped 1 base from V and 0 bases from J, with 9 bases between. The CDR3 is 15 amino acids. The record originates from a study of blood T cell repertoires in COVID-19. The overall study: Samples came from the United States, Italy and Spain, spanning acute and convalescent COVID-19. The cDNA or gDNA used as material had been derived from T cells, B-cell-depleted T cells, or PBMCs.

The origin of this receptor is a man between 65 and 80 years old with acute or convalescent COVID-19. The specimen was peripheral blood. The rearrangement joins TRBV11-2 to TRBJ1-1; no clear D. The CDR3: CASSLGARMNTEAFF. In DNA form, the CDR3 reads TGTGCCAGCAGCTTAGGAGCCCGAATGAACACTGAAGCTTTCTTT.